The T cell receptor beta chain under discussion was sequenced for a study of blood T cell repertoires in COVID-19. The protocol was immunoSEQ multiplex PCR, while the TCRdb copy is restricted to in-frame clones and leaves out a portion. Counted here are roughly 250,000 clones, 85% to 90% occurring once; the ten biggest clones make up over 3.5%. Germline CDR1 is SGHRS and CDR2 is YFSETQ. Trimming took off 1 base at V and 4 bases at J, with 14 bases between the two ends. This CDR3 is 15 amino acids long. Sequenced input: peripheral blood. This receptor was obtained from a woman aged 40-49 years with acute or convalescent COVID-19. The chain links TRBV5-1 to TRBJ1-2; TRBD1 is a possible D gene (5 bases). CDR3: CASSLNPDSSYGYTF. CDR3 coding DNA: TGCGCCAGCAGCTTGAACCCTGACAGCTCCTATGGCTACACCTTC. Complete variable domain (other parts from reference TRBV5-1 and TRBJ1-2): KAGVTQTPRYLIKTRGQQVTLSCSPISGHRSVSWYQQTPGQGLQFLFEYFSETQRNKGNFPGRFSGRQFSNSRSEMNVSTLELGDSALYLCASSLNPDSSYGYTFGSGTRLTVV.